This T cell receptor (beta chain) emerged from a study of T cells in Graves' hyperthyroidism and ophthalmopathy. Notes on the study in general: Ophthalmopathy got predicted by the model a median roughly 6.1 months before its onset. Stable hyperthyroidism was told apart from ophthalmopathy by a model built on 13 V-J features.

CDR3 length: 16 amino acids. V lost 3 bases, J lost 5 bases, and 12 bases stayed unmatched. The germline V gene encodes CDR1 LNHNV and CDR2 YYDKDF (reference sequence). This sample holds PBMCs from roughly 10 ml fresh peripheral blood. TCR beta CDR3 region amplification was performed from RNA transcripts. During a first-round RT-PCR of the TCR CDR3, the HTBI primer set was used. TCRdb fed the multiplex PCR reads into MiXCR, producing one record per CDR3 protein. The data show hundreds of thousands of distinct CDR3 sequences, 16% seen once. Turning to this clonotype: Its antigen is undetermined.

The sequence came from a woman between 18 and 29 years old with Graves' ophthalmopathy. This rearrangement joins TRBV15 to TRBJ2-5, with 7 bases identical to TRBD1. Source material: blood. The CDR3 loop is CATSRGRQGGSETQYF. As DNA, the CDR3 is TGTGCCACCAGCAGGGGACGACAGGGTGGCTCGGAGACCCAGTACTTC.